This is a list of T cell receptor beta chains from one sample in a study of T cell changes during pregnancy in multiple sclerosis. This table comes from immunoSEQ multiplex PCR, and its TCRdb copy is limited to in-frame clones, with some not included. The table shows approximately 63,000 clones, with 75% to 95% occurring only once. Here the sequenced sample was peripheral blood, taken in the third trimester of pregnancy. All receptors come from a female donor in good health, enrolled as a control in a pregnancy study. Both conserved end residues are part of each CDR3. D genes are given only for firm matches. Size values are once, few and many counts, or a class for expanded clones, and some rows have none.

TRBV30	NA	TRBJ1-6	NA	TGTGCCTGGAGTGAAACAGGGTATGATAATTCACCCCTCCACTTT	CAWSETGYDNSPLHF
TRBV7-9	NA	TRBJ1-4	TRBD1	TGTGCCAGCAGCTTAGCAGGGGGGACAGCAACTAATGAAAAACTGTTTTTT	CASSLAGGTATNEKLFF
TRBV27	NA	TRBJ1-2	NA	TGTGCCAGCAGTTTAGGGTATGGCCAGGGGCCCAACTATGGCTACACCTTC	CASSLGYGQGPNYGYTF
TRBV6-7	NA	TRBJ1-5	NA	TGTGCCAGCAGTTTAGCCCGGGACAAGGTTAGGAGCAATCAGCCCCAGCATTTT	CASSLARDKVRSNQPQHF
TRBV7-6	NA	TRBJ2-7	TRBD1	TGTGCCAGCAGCCCAGTGGGGACAGGGGGCTACGAGCAGTACTTC	CASSPVGTGGYEQYF
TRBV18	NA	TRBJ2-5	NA	TGTGCCAGCTCAGCTATCCAAGAGACCCAGTACTTC	CASSAIQETQYF
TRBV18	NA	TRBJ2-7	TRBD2	TGTGCCAGCGGGACTAGCGCCTACGAGCAGTACTTC	CASGTSAYEQYF
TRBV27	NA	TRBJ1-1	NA	TGTGCCAGCAGCTGGAACTCCGACAGGACTGAAGCTTTCTTT	CASSWNSDRTEAFF
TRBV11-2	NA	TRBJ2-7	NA	TGTGCCAGCAGCTTACGTTTCGGGACGGGAGACTCCTACGAGCAGTACTTC	CASSLRFGTGDSYEQYF
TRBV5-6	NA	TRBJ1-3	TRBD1	TGTGCCAGCACCGGGACAGGGGCTGGAAACACCATATATTTT	CASTGTGAGNTIYF
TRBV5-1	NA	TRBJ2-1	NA	TGCGCCAGCAGCTTGGTGGCAGGGGTTACGGCTGAGCAGTTCTTC	CASSLVAGVTAEQFF
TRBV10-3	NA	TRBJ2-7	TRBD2	TGTGCCATCGGAAGACTAGCGAATAGCTCCTACGAGCAGTACTTC	CAIGRLANSSYEQYF
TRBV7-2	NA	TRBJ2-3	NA	TGTGCCAGCAGCTTAGGGTTAGGAATTACAGCTAGCACAGATACGCAGTATTTT	CASSLGLGITASTDTQYF
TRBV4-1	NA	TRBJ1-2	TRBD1	TGCGCCAGCAGCCAAGACGCCGGGACAGGGGGCGCCGATCTCTATGGCTACACCTTC	CASSQDAGTGGADLYGYTF
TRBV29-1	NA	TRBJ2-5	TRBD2	TGCAGCGCCGGCCGCGGGACTAGCGGGCCCCAAGAGACCCAGTACTTC	CSAGRGTSGPQETQYF
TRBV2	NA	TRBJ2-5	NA	TGTGCCAGCAGGGAGTTAAGTGGCCAAGAGACCCAGTACTTC	CASRELSGQETQYF
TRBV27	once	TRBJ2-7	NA	TGTGCCAGCAGTTTAACAGGGGGGGGCGAGCAGTACTTC	CASSLTGGGEQYF
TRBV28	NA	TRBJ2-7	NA	TGTGCCAGCAGTTTGGTGGGGGCGGGTTACGAGCAGTACTTC	CASSLVGAGYEQYF
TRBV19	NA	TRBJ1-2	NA	TGTGCCAGTAGTCCGGGAGGGGGATATGGCTACACCTTC	CASSPGGGYGYTF
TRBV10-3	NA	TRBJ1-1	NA	TGTGCCATCAATTACAGGGAAGAGGGCACTGAAGCTTTCTTT	CAINYREEGTEAFF
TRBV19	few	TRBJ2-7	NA	TGTGCCAGTAGTATAGGGACAGACTCCTACGAGCAGTACTTC	CASSIGTDSYEQYF
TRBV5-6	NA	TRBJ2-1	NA	TGTGCCAGCAGCTCCTTAAATGAGCAGTTCTTC	CASSSLNEQFF
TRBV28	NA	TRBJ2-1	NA	TGTGCCAGCAGTATACTCCCGGCTAGCGATTACAATGAGCAGTTCTTC	CASSILPASDYNEQFF
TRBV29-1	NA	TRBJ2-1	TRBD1	TGCAGCGTTGAAGGGTGGGACAGGGGGCGATTGGACTACAATGAGCAGTTCTTC	CSVEGWDRGRLDYNEQFF
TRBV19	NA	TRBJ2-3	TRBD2	TGTGCCAGTAGTATAGTGGGAGCGGGGGGTAGCACAGATACGCAGTATTTT	CASSIVGAGGSTDTQYF
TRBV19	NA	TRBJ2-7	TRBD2	TGTGCCAGTAGTTTGAACCTAGCGGGAGGGCTCTACGAGCAGTACTTC	CASSLNLAGGLYEQYF
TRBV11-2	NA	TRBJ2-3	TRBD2	TGTGCCAGCAGCTGGACTAGCGGTGGTACAGATACGCAGTATTTT	CASSWTSGGTDTQYF
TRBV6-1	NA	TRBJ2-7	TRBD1	TGTGCCAGCAGCGCGACAGGGATTACAGGCGAGCAGTACTTC	CASSATGITGEQYF
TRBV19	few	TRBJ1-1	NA	TGTGCCAGTAGTATAGATGGGGGGGGGTTAGCTACTGAAGCTTTCTTT	CASSIDGGGLATEAFF
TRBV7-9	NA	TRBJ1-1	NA	TGTGCCAGCAGCGTCGGCCGCTGGACAGCGAACACTGAAGCTTTCTTT	CASSVGRWTANTEAFF
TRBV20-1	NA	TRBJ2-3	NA	TGCAGTGCTGCGCAGACTTATACGCAGTATTTT	CSAAQTYTQYF
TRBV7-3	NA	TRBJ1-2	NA	TGTGCCAGCAGCTTAACCAGACAGAACTATGGCTACACCTTC	CASSLTRQNYGYTF
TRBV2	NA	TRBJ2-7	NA	TGTGCCAGCAGTGCACAGGGTACCTACGAGCAGTACTTC	CASSAQGTYEQYF
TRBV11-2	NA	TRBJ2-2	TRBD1	TGTGCCAGCAGCTTAAGGGGGCAGATCGGGGAGCTGTTTTTT	CASSLRGQIGELFF
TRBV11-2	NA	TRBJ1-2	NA	TGTGCCAGCAGCTTACCAGGACAGCTCTATGGCTACACCTTC	CASSLPGQLYGYTF
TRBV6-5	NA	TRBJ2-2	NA	TGTGCCAGCAGTCGCGGGACCGACACCGGGGAGCTGTTTTTT	CASSRGTDTGELFF
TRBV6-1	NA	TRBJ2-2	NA	TGTGCCAGCAGTGACAGGGACACCGGGGAGCTGTTTTTT	CASSDRDTGELFF
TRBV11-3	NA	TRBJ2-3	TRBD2	TGTGCCAGCAGCTTATCGGGAGGGTACACAGATACGCAGTATTTT	CASSLSGGYTDTQYF
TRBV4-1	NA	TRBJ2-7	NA	TGCGCCAGCAGCCAGACCCTGACAGCCAACTACGAGCAGTACTTC	CASSQTLTANYEQYF
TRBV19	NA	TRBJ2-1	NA	TGTGCCAGTAGTCGTAGTCCCTCCCAATTAGCCGTTGAGCAGTTCTTC	CASSRSPSQLAVEQFF
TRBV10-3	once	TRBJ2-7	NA	TGTGCCATCAAGGCAGACGACTTGTCCTACGAGCAGTACTTC	CAIKADDLSYEQYF
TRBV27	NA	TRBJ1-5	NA	TGTGCGACCCGGGAGGGCAATCAGCCCCAGCATTTT	CATREGNQPQHF
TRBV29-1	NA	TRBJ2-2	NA	TGCAGCGTTGAGGAGGTTGGGACCGGGGAGCTGTTTTTT	CSVEEVGTGELFF
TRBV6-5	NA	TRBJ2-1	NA	TGTGCCAGCAGCTCCAGGGAACCCAATGAGCAGTTCTTC	CASSSREPNEQFF
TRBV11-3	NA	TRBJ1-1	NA	TGTGCCAGCAGCCCCGGCTCGGGGACACGGACTGAAGCTTTCTTT	CASSPGSGTRTEAFF